The 25 T cell receptor beta chains below come from one sample, sequenced in a study of blood T cell repertoires in COVID-19. Method: immunoSEQ multiplex PCR; TCRdb's copy keeps in-frame clones and lacks some. The table lists approximately 180,000 clones, 80% to 90% of them singletons. The sample consisted of PBMCs or T cells enriched from blood (not recorded which). These receptors all come from a woman in her thirties or forties with acute COVID-19.

The V and J genes are TRBV11-1 and TRBJ1-3; D possibly corresponds to TRBD1 (6 bases). Germline CDR1 is SGHAT and CDR2 is FQDESV (reference sequence). There are 13 residues in the CDR3. With 3 bases removed from V and 3 bases from J, the gap between germline ends came to 6 bases. CDR3 loop: CASSLTGGNTIYF. The CDR3, as DNA: TGTGCCAGCAGCTTGACAGGTGGAAACACCATATATTTT.

The chain joins TRBV5-5 to TRBJ1-5; D might be TRBD1 (5 bases). The length of the CDR3 is 12 residues. Per germline, CDR1 SGHKS and CDR2 YYEKEE (reference sequence). The V and J ends lost 2 bases and 5 bases respectively, with 5 bases between them. Here the CDR3 DNA reads TGTGCCAGCAGCTTAGGGGATCAGCCCCAGCATTTT. Amino acid sequence: CASSLGDQPQHF.

The J gene is TRBJ2-7, the V gene TRBV9, with a possible D match to TRBD1 (6 bases). V dropped 6 bases and J dropped 2 bases, with 12 bases sitting between them. CDR3 size: 13 residues. Germline CDR1 is SGDLS and CDR2 is YYNGEE. CDR3 nucleotides: TGTGCCAGCATAGGGACACCTACCTACGAGCAGTACTTC. Translated, it gives CASIGTPTYEQYF.

This chain connects TRBV2 to TRBJ2-3; a weak D match, TRBD2 (5 bases). With 5 bases removed from V and 6 bases from J, the gap between germline ends came to 15 bases. CDR1 and CDR2 (germline): SNHLY, FYNNEI. The CDR3 spans 14 residues. In DNA form, the CDR3 reads TGTGCCAGCAGTCCCTCACTGAGGGCTGATACGCAGTATTTT. Residues: CASSPSLRADTQYF.

The chain joins TRBV7-6 to TRBJ2-1; D is unclear. The CDR3 contains 16 residues. CDR1 SGHVS and CDR2 FNYEAQ come from the germline V gene. Trimming removed 3 bases from V and 0 bases from J, with 12 bases in between. Here the CDR3 reads CASSLVPGSSYNEQFF. The CDR3 DNA reads TGTGCCAGCAGCTTGGTTCCGGGTAGCTCCTACAATGAGCAGTTCTTC.

Of note for this clone: One base away lies a much larger clone, so this may be a sequencing read error. Other nucleotide sequences in the sample specify the same CDR3. The chain recombines TRBV5-1 with TRBJ2-2, with a possible D match to TRBD1 (5 bases). Per the germline V gene, CDR1 is SGHRS and CDR2 is YFSETQ. The CDR3 is 13 amino acids. V was clipped by 0 bases and J by 6 bases, with 6 bases between them. The CDR3 here is CASSLGGAGELFF. The DNA for the CDR3 is TGCGCCAGCAGCTTGGGGGGCGCCGGGGAGCTGTTTTTT.

The chain links TRBV10-3 to TRBJ1-6; 7 positions agree with TRBD1. The junction had 2 bases not matched to a gene; V was cut back by 3 bases and J by 0 bases. Germline V lookup: CDR1 ENHRY, CDR2 SYGVKD. The length of the CDR3 is 16 residues. The CDR3 sequence is CAISEQGSSYNSPLHF. CDR3 DNA: TGTGCCATCAGTGAACAGGGGAGCTCCTATAATTCACCCCTCCACTTT.

The chain recombines TRBV25-1 with TRBJ2-1; 9 bases fit TRBD1. Germline lookup yields CDR1 MGHDK and CDR2 SYGVNS. The CDR3 contains 12 residues. The CDR3: CATGQGVNEQFF. In DNA form, the CDR3 reads TGTGCAACGGGACAGGGCGTCAATGAGCAGTTCTTC.

The chain couples TRBV19 to TRBJ2-1; 10 bases align to TRBD2. J lost 4 bases, V lost 3 bases, and 9 bases had no gene match. Germline CDR1 is LNHDA and CDR2 is SQIVND (reference sequence). The CDR3 extends over 17 amino acids. DNA of the CDR3: TGTGCCAGTAGTATTGTCCCCGGACTAGCGGAGTACAATGAGCAGTTCTTC. Protein: CASSIVPGLAEYNEQFF.

V is TRBV11-2 and J is TRBJ2-1; 9 nucleotides align to TRBD2. Germline CDR1 SGHAT, CDR2 FQNNGV. The CDR3 extends over 15 amino acids. J was trimmed by 6 bases and V by 4 bases; bases with no gene match: 7. DNA of the CDR3: TGTGCCAGCAGCTCCCTGCGGGGGGGGTTCAATGAGCAGTTCTTC. Its translation is CASSSLRGGFNEQFF.

In its sample, this clone was seen a few times. The rearrangement links TRBV2 to TRBJ1-2, with D tentatively TRBD1 (6 bases). V lost 1 base, J lost 8 bases, and 8 bases lay in between. The germline gives CDR1 SNHLY, CDR2 FYNNEI. This CDR3 has 12 amino acids. In DNA form, the CDR3 reads TGTGCCAGCAGTGAAGATGGGGGCGGCTACACCTTC. Its protein product is CASSEDGGGYTF.

The chain is built from TRBV28 and TRBJ1-2; TRBD1 matches at 7 bases. V lost 8 bases, J lost 1 base, and 7 bases stayed unmatched. CDR1 is MDHEN and CDR2 is SYDVKM in the germline V gene. The CDR3 runs to 14 residues. The CDR3 sequence: CASLRDRLNYGYTF. The CDR3 nucleotides are TGTGCCAGCCTTAGGGACAGACTTAACTATGGCTACACCTTC.

The V gene is TRBV18, the J gene TRBJ1-6; 7 positions agree with TRBD1. Trimming cost V 6 bases and J 5 bases; bases outside gene matches: 7. The CDR3 covers 15 residues. Per germline, CDR1 KGHSH and CDR2 LQKENI. As DNA, the CDR3 is TGTGCCAGCTCTTCCGGGACAGCGGATAATTCACCCCTCCACTTT. Its protein is CASSSGTADNSPLHF.

This chain joins TRBV28 and TRBJ2-4; 12 bases are a match to TRBD2. The CDR3 sequence is 17 residues long. V trimming: 4 bases; J trimming: 3 bases; junction bases outside the gene matches: 7. The germline CDR1 and CDR2 sequences are MDHEN and SYDVKM. CDR3 sequence: CASSYPGLAGYKNIQYF. The CDR3 DNA sequence: TGTGCCAGCAGTTACCCCGGACTAGCGGGATACAAAAACATTCAGTACTTC.

This chain connects TRBV7-2 to TRBJ2-1; the match to TRBD2 covers 7 bases. J was trimmed by 7 bases and V by 10 bases; bases with no gene match: 13. The CDR3 has 14 residues. CDR1 and CDR2 (germline): SGHTA, FQGNSA. CDR3 sequence: CATRLGGGRNEQFF. The DNA of the CDR3 is TGTGCCACTCGGCTGGGGGGAGGGAGGAATGAGCAGTTCTTC.

The V gene is TRBV7-2, the J gene TRBJ1-4; tentatively, D is TRBD1 (5 bases). The CDR3 totals 17 residues. Trimming took 3 bases from V and 0 from J, leaving 14 bases between them. Looked up from germline, CDR1 is SGHTA and CDR2 is FQGNSA. DNA of the CDR3: TGTGCCAGCAGCTTGGGACGGACTATGACAACTAATGAAAAACTGTTTTTT. The encoded protein is CASSLGRTMTTNEKLFF.

The gene calls are TRBV27 and TRBJ2-1; TRBD2 aligns across 8 bases. Germline assignment: CDR1 MNHEY and CDR2 SMNVEV (reference sequence). With 4 bases clipped from V and 7 bases from J, the junction kept 12 bases outside the gene matches. This CDR3 is built from 16 residues. Here the CDR3 DNA reads TGTGCCAGCAGTTACCAGCTCACGGGGGGGCGTAATGAGCAGTTCTTC. Translated: CASSYQLTGGRNEQFF.

About this clone itself: One end of the junction does not line up with germline, which may come from a read error. The chain employs TRBV7-7 and TRBJ2-2; a possible D gene is TRBD1 (6 bases). The germline V gene encodes CDR1 SSHAT and CDR2 FNYEAQ (reference sequence). The CDR3 covers 14 residues. The CDR3 nucleotides read TGTGCTAGCAGCACCGACACAGGGTTCGGGGAGCTGTTTTTT. Its protein product is CASSTDTGFGELFF.

In its sample, this clone was seen once. The gene calls are TRBV27 and TRBJ2-5; D perhaps matches TRBD2 (5 bases). Germline V gene lookup returns CDR1 MNHEY and CDR2 SMNVEV (reference sequence). The CDR3 runs 14 residues. Trimming shortened V by 2 bases and J by 5 bases, and 12 bases separated the two germline ends. The CDR3 bases are TGTGCCAGCAGTTTACTCCCAGGCGGGGAGACCCAGTACTTC. Protein sequence: CASSLLPGGETQYF.

This sequence joins TRBV27 and TRBJ1-5; 11 positions match TRBD1. J gave up 1 base and V 7 bases, and 6 bases lay outside the gene matches. CDR1 and CDR2 from the germline V gene are MNHEY and SMNVEV (reference sequence). The CDR3 is made up of 16 amino acids. CDR3 residues: CASKSGTGGSNQPQHF. CDR3 bases: TGTGCCAGCAAGTCCGGGACAGGGGGGAGCAATCAGCCCCAGCATTTT.

The CDR3 loop is CAISDGGGPSYEQYF. The DNA of the CDR3 is TGTGCCATCAGTGATGGGGGAGGACCCTCCTACGAGCAGTACTTC. This chain links TRBV10-3 with TRBJ2-7, with D possibly being TRBD2 (6 bases). Germline-derived CDR1 and CDR2 are ENHRY and SYGVKD. V lost 3 bases to trimming and J lost 0 bases, with 12 bases between them. This CDR3 has 15 amino acids.

The J gene is TRBJ1-3, the V gene TRBV7-9; 10 bases fit TRBD1. Germline assignment: CDR1 SEHNR and CDR2 FQNEAQ (reference sequence). This CDR3 contains 16 residues. V lost 0 bases to trimming and J lost 7 bases; unmatched junction nucleotides: 6. As DNA, the CDR3 is TGTGCCAGCAGCTTAGCGCAGCCGGGACAGGGGAACACCATATATTTT. It translates to CASSLAQPGQGNTIYF.

V usage is TRBV12-5 and J usage is TRBJ2-1, with D perhaps TRBD1 (5 bases). This CDR3 region has 15 residues. Trimming cost V 0 bases and J 10 bases, with 16 bases left between them. Germline V CDR1 and CDR2: LGHNT, FRNRAP. The DNA of the CDR3 is TGTGCTAGTGGTTTGGTACACCGGACACCCGGAGAGCAGTTCTTC. Protein product: CASGLVHRTPGEQFF. Full variable domain (outside the CDR3, taken from reference TRBV12-5 and TRBJ2-1): DARVTQTPRHKVTEMGQEVTMRCQPILGHNTVFWYRQTMMQGLELLAYFRNRAPLDDSGMPKDRFSAEMPDATLATLKIQPSEPRDSAVYFCASGLVHRTPGEQFFGPGTRLTVL.

CDR3 DNA: TGCGCCAGCAGCTTGGGAGTACCCGGGGAGCTGTTTTTT. Translating it yields CASSLGVPGELFF. The chain combines TRBV5-1 with TRBJ2-2; D is ambiguous. V was clipped by 0 bases and J by 6 bases, with 6 bases between them. CDR3 size: 13 residues. Germline loops: CDR1 SGHRS, CDR2 YFSETQ.

This clone showed up just once. The V and J genes are TRBV7-2 and TRBJ1-3; possible D gene TRBD1, 5 bases. There are 17 residues in the CDR3. The V end was cut by 1 base, the J end by 0 bases, with 13 bases between. CDR1 and CDR2 from the germline V gene are SGHTA and FQGNSA. This CDR3 reads CASSLDTGSSSGNTIYF. The CDR3 DNA is TGTGCCAGCAGCTTAGATACAGGCTCTTCCTCTGGAAACACCATATATTTT.